Given below is one TCR beta chain in context. Which antigen it targets is not known. No base quality values were provided; no much bigger clone lies one nucleotide off. These data are taken from a study of cytomegalovirus exposure and HLA in healthy donors (dated by TCRdb to the late 2010s). Some background on the complete study: An earlier analysis of 587 of the donors reported more than 250 Gb of sequence data and about 100 million unique TCR beta sequences from about 180 million T cells. The number of typed donors differed by locus: about 620-630 for A, B, C, DRB1 and DQB1; 500 to 550 for DQA1; 606 for DPA1; and roughly 490 for DPB1. A later genetic analysis took genome-wide SNP genotypes for about three fifths of the roughly 670 donors and used that subset as a discovery cohort. Donor age, sex, ethnicity and CMV serostatus were compiled together with the repertoire data. In the later analysis, no new phenotypic data were used to find candidate immune exposures; instead, reliance was placed on TCR beta sequences and their occurrence across donors. The study combined high-throughput TCR immunosequencing, statistical association of individual TCRs with disease status, and machine learning to predict cytomegalovirus infection status. Class I and class II HLA loci were covered by the typing at four-digit resolution. All discovery cohort repertoires had been generated using a single sequencing platform. In an earlier analysis of 550 to 700 of the donors, high-throughput TCR beta sequencing was used to judge whether each TCR beta V gene segment behaved as functional or pseudogenic. Across 300 to 400 genotyped donors of the cohort, an average of roughly 200,000 unique TCR beta nucleotide sequences per donor were sequenced, and 15% to 20% of those sequences were non-productive. In addition to the first cohort of about 650 subjects, a separate validation cohort of under 150 different subjects was used. The study aimed to test whether cataloging public T cell receptors could reveal signatures of past pathogen exposure. To study patterns of TCR occurrence, a later analysis re-analyzed previously published TCR beta repertoires from 666 donors and added high-resolution HLA genotyping. Of the roughly 400 genotyped donors, approximately 80% were placed in the genetic ancestry cluster associated with self-reported Caucasian donors. Roughly five DR-DQ haplotypes were treated as single units for association and clustering because of strong linkage in the cohort. An early release covering about 600 HLA-typed donors comprised about 290 gigabases of sequencing data and 85 million or so unique TCR sequences. The study profiled the T cell repertoires of fewer than 850 subjects by immunosequencing and related them to cytomegalovirus serostatus. The research as a whole found: In a later genetic analysis, a missense DCLRE1C variant was associated with V-gene and J-gene trimming of TCR beta chains, and the association was replicated in an independent cohort. Across donors, most TCR sequences were observed very rarely, whereas some public TCRs were present in many individuals. A later genetic analysis reported fewer N-insertions in productive TCRs among donors in an Asian-associated ancestry cluster than the roughly 690-donor mean. Some IMGT-functional V segments, including TRBV6-2 and TRBV6-3, could not be distinguished by the 87-base-pair reads and were therefore excluded. A further reported finding was that TCR beta sequences accurately predicted the HLA-A and HLA-B alleles for most subjects in the first cohort. A cluster of highly shared sequence variants was judged likely to represent a technical artifact of the sequencing pipeline. Assigning TCR associations to individual alleles was difficult when HLA alleles, especially DR and DQ, strongly co-occurred. It was suggested by the authors that the approach could potentially be generalized to other disease states and immunological phenotypes. The study gave a list of about 160 TCR beta chains associated with cytomegalovirus. In vitro tests confirmed that a few of the cytomegalovirus-associated TCR beta chains recognize cytomegalovirus antigens. In a later analysis, 16,951 TCR beta sequences were associated with specific HLA alleles at a false discovery rate of 0.05. For the cohort, immune exposure information was limited to CMV serostatus. A later analysis found that TCR association rates varied across HLA loci, with DRB1 alleles showing the most associated TCRs and HLA-C alleles the fewest. HLA typing was unavailable for some donors at each locus, so association tests used only the typed subset. Linkage disequilibrium might explain the correlated functional status among segregating V segments, but an unknown experimental factor could not be ruled out. Because counts were too low, roughly 16 rarely observed V segments, including chromosome 9 orphons, were left out of the earlier analysis of approximately 580 of the donors. In this cohort, only TCR beta chains were sequenced, and detectable features were limited by the absence of alpha or paired-chain data. According to a later analysis, parvovirus B19, influenza, CMV and Epstein-Barr virus appeared linked to several top co-occurrence clusters. Broadly in line with IMGT annotations, most TCR beta V segments showed up in productive rearrangements about 87% or about 30% of the time in an earlier analysis of 587 of the donors. The classifier was reported to diagnose cytomegalovirus status with high specificity and sensitivity in both the original and validation cohorts. In a later analysis, most CMV-associated TCR beta chains were found to appear HLA-restricted, with HLA associations seemingly driven largely by CMV exposure. Sequencing depth was assumed to be roughly uniform across donors in the presence/absence analyses, though that assumption may not hold. Compared with equally common non-associated chains, HLA-associated TCR beta chains in a later analysis were more clonally expanded and had lower generation probabilities.

The cohort comprised several hundred healthy bone marrow donors. Cohort members were all nominally healthy when sampled, although unrecorded immune exposures were likely present. The donor tested CMV seronegative, placing the donor among the 350 or so seronegative members of the cohort. Each donor provided a peripheral blood sample, and peripheral blood mononuclear cells were used for TCR beta sequencing. Genomic DNA was extracted from the blood cell samples with the Qiagen DNeasy Blood Extraction Kit. Library preparation employed the immunoSEQ multiplex PCR assay. For the multiplex PCR, a mixture combining 60 forward primers for TCR Vbeta segments and 13 reverse primers for TCR Jbeta segments was used. Amplification of the CDR3 region of rearranged TCR beta genes was performed with a multiplex PCR assay on genomic DNA. On the Illumina HiSeq System, the amplified TCR beta libraries were sequenced as 87-base-pair reads. Turning to the authors' computational methods: In a later analysis, tens of millions of unique TCR beta chains were counted across the 500 to 850 repertoires, and approximately 11 million of these chains were shared by at least two donors. Raw reads were error-corrected and collapsed into unique sequences with a nearest-neighbor algorithm that merged closely related sequences to remove PCR and sequencing errors. To assign V, D and J gene segments, CDR3 sequences were aligned to IMGT reference sequences. For a sequence to be retained, at least a six-nucleotide match to both a V gene segment and a J gene segment was required. A rearrangement was called productive if the CDR3 had no stop codons and remained in frame with V and J, and every other rearrangement was called non-productive. Following IMGT convention, CDR3 was defined as the stretch from the second conserved V-encoded cysteine up to the conserved J-encoded phenylalanine. The earlier analysis of approximately 590 of the donors excluded any sequence lacking an unambiguous match to a single V gene segment. In an earlier analysis of approximately 590 of the donors, V segments were called functional above 56.7% productive rearrangements and were called segregating when the between-donor standard deviation exceeded 5%. A statistical classification framework was built for diagnosing cytomegalovirus status from the catalog of TCR beta chain sequences. A later analysis assigned V and J genes by comparing TCR nucleotide sequences with IMGT/GENE-DB human TR gene sequences. A later analysis assigned CDR3 sequences and most-parsimonious VDJ recombination scenarios with the TCRdist pipeline. A later analysis defined each TCR beta chain by its CDR3 amino acid sequence plus V-gene family, and excluded reads lacking a unique V-gene family. To address suspected cross-contamination and a sequencing artifact, a later analysis removed 592 highly shared, low-generation-probability nucleotide sequences. In a later analysis, a clonal expansion index was calculated for each public chain from normalized within-repertoire ranks of inferred template counts. A later analysis computed generation probabilities with a VDJ recombination model fitted to out-of-frame rearrangements, and checked the results against IGoR. A later analysis scored TCR-TCR, TCR-HLA and TCR-CMV co-occurrence with hypergeometric tests, applying a repertoire-size bias correction to TCR pairs. In a later analysis, false discovery rates were estimated by permuting HLA or CMV assignments 20 times. In a later analysis, co-occurring TCRs were grouped with DBSCAN, and TCRdist sequence similarity was added when clustering was performed within HLA-allele-positive subsets. Repertoires with fewer than 30,000 or more than 120,000 public chains were left out of co-occurrence clustering, as were about 5 repertoires with anomalous nucleotide sharing. TCRdb mirrors the immuneACCESS table, restricted to in-frame sequences. Some clones are absent from its copies; in checked studies, under half trace to an unresolved V gene, and the reason for the others is unknown. V and J calls and clone size are as listed in that table; D and trimming were resolved from the DNA. The sample profile shows 75,000 to 100,000 clones; 60% to 80% of them were found once. The ten largest make up 3% to 3.5% of the sample.

From cysteine to phenylalanine, the CDR3 is 15 amino acids long. Just the 45-base CDR3 DNA is kept, in frame starting at base 1. The germline V gene (reference sequence) sets CDR1 to SGHNT and CDR2 to YYREEE. V sheds 0 bases and J sheds 5 bases, leaving 9 bases between their ends. The rearrangement combines TRBV5-4 with TRBJ1-6; no D gene call is confident. Sequenced sample: PBMCs. This TCR was sampled from a man aged 35-49 years in good health and CMV-seronegative. At the DNA level, the sequence is TGTGCCAGCAGCTTGGACACAGTCAATAATTCACCCCTCCACTTT. This translates into CASSLDTVNNSPLHF.